These 26 T cell receptor beta chains came from one sample sequenced in a study of molecular identifiers for immune sequencing clone quantification. TCRdb fed the PCR reads into MiXCR, producing one record per CDR3 protein. The profile shows hundreds of thousands of distinct CDR3 sequences, 25% of them singletons. The material sequenced was naive CD8+ T cells from blood, with Jurkat cell RNA spiked in. Subset: FACS-sorted CD8+CD4-CCR7+CD45RA+ naive T cells. Receptor source: a human donor in good health. Some libraries in this study had Jurkat cell RNA spiked in.

Remarks on this clonotype: With a much larger clone just one base away, this may be a read error. The J gene is TRBJ2-4, the V gene TRBV12-3 or TRBV12-4; 7 bases match TRBD2. This CDR3 is 17 amino acids long. The CDR3 coding sequence is TGTACCAGCAGCCCGTCGAGCGGGGCCCTAGCCAAAAACATTCAGTACTTC. Protein: CTSSPSSGALAKNIQYF.

This rearrangement joins TRBV4-3 to TRBJ2-7; 7 bases align to TRBD1. The CDR3 totals 17 residues. Unmatched junction bases numbered 11, after V lost 0 bases and J lost 3 bases. CDR1 is LGHNA, CDR2 YSLEER, per germline. The CDR3 region has the DNA TGCGCCAGCAGCCAAGAAATATACGGACAGGCCGACTACGAGCAGTACTTC. Translation: CASSQEIYGQADYEQYF.

This clonotype was observed a few times. J is TRBJ2-5 and V is TRBV12-1; the table gives TRBD1 as D, unverified against the DNA. TRBV12-1 is listed as a pseudogene. CDR3 size: 16 residues. The CDR3 protein is CASSSYRDRGQETQYF. The CDR3 DNA reads TGTGCCAGCAGCTCTTACCGGGACAGGGGCCAAGAGACCCAGTACTTC.

This clonotype was counted at least ten times. The genes are TRBV3-1 and TRBJ1-1; D may be TRBD1 (5 bases). The CDR3 sequence is 15 residues long. Germline V gives CDR1 LGHDT, CDR2 YNNKEL (reference sequence). Trimming pared 3 bases from V and 4 bases from J, leaving 15 bases between. The DNA of the CDR3 is TGTGCCAGCAGCCATCCCAGGACCGGGGGCACTGAAGCTTTCTTT. This gives the protein CASSHPRTGGTEAFF.

This chain links TRBV7-9 with TRBJ2-3; D may be TRBD1 (6 bases). Trimming removed 5 bases from V and 4 bases from J, with 10 bases in between. CDR1 and CDR2 (germline): SEHNR, FQNEAQ (reference sequence). The CDR3 totals 13 residues. The CDR3 DNA reads TGTGCCAGCAGCGGACAGTGGGCAGATACGCAGTATTTT. The encoded protein is CASSGQWADTQYF.

This clonotype was found a few times. The CDR3 reads CASSPGTSGVIGETQYF. The DNA of the CDR3 is TGTGCCAGCAGCCCGGGGACTAGCGGGGTTATAGGGGAGACCCAGTACTTC. V and J are TRBV5-5 and TRBJ2-5, with 13 bases lining up with TRBD2. The CDR3 loop spans 17 amino acids. Germline trimming cut 4 bases from V and 5 bases from J; bases unmatched to any gene: 11. CDR1 and CDR2 (germline): SGHKS, YYEKEE (reference sequence).

This clonotype was recorded at least ten times. The gene calls are TRBV12-3 or TRBV12-4 and TRBJ2-1, with 8 bases identical to TRBD2. V dropped 6 bases and J dropped 9; count of bases not matched to a gene: 28. The CDR3 spans 20 residues. CDR3 loop: CASSSSGVAGRVSHRSEQFF. DNA for the CDR3: TGTGCCAGCAGCTCTTCTGGGGTAGCGGGAAGGGTATCTCACCGGAGTGAGCAGTTCTTC.

This clonotype showed up many times. This chain uses TRBV27 with TRBJ2-6; possible D gene TRBD1, 5 bases. Trimming shortened V by 8 bases and J by 0 bases, and 14 bases separated the two germline ends. The CDR3 length is 16 residues. The germline V gene encodes CDR1 MNHEY and CDR2 SMNVEV (reference sequence). In DNA, the CDR3 is TGTGCCAGCGGGGCAGGTTGGGTCTCTGGGGCCAACGTCCTGACTTTC. Its translation is CASGAGWVSGANVLTF.

This clonotype appeared many times. The rearrangement links TRBV6-2 or TRBV6-3 to TRBJ1-1; a possible D gene is TRBD1 (5 bases). The V and J ends lost 0 bases and 1 base respectively, with 9 bases between them. CDR3 length equals 15 residues. In germline, CDR1 is MNHEY, CDR2 SVGEGT. Written as DNA, the CDR3 is TGTGCCAGCAGTTACTCGACCGACAGGAACACTGAAGCTTTCTTT. Amino acids: CASSYSTDRNTEAFF.

This sequence joins TRBV4-3 and TRBJ2-7; D gene unclear. The V gene's germline CDR1 is LGHNA and CDR2 YSLEER. The CDR3 runs to 15 residues. Between the trimmed V and J ends, which lost 0 bases and 0 bases, there was a span of 9 bases. The CDR3 loop is CASSQDMRTSYEQYF. Here the CDR3 DNA reads TGCGCCAGCAGCCAAGATATGCGGACCTCCTACGAGCAGTACTTC.

This clonotype was counted between two and nine times. This rearrangement joins TRBV21-1 to TRBJ1-5; the DNA was not used to check the table's D call, TRBD1. TRBV21-1 is a known pseudogene. The CDR3 sequence is 15 residues long. For the CDR3, the DNA is TGTGCCAGCCCCGGAAAGGGGGCTGGCAATCAGCCCCAGCATTTT. Its protein product is CASPGKGAGNQPQHF.

This clonotype was recorded at least ten times. CDR3 DNA sequence: TGTGCCAGCAGCCACACAGCAAACTATGGCTACACCTTC. Its protein product is CASSHTANYGYTF. This chain connects TRBV27 to TRBJ1-2; no firm D call. The CDR3 loop spans 13 amino acids. In germline, CDR1 is MNHEY, CDR2 SMNVEV (reference sequence). V was pared by 6 bases and J by 2 bases, with 10 bases between.

About this clonotype: This sequence may be a read error, since a much larger clone differs from it by one base. This rearrangement joins TRBV5-6 to TRBJ1-1, with a tentative D call TRBD1 (5 bases). The CDR3 runs to 12 residues. Looked up from germline, CDR1 is SGHDT and CDR2 is YYEEEE. Here the CDR3 DNA reads TGTGCCTGCAGCTATGGGACCAATGAAGCTTTCTTT. As protein: CACSYGTNEAFF.

This clonotype was detected ten times or more. This chain connects TRBV6-2 or TRBV6-3 to TRBJ1-4; maybe TRBD1 (5 bases). The CDR3 runs 16 residues. V was shortened by 7 bases and J by 8 bases, with 23 bases between the two germline ends. Germline CDR1 and CDR2: MNHEY and SVGEGT. The CDR3 DNA sequence: TGTGCCAGCACCATGACTCCAGGGAAGTTTGAAGAAAAACTGTTTTTT. It encodes CASTMTPGKFEEKLFF.

This clonotype came up many times. V gene TRBV20-1 combines with J gene TRBJ2-5; possibly TRBD1 for D (6 bases). The CDR3 is made up of 13 amino acids. Germline CDR1 reads DFQATT; CDR2 reads SNEGSKA (reference sequence). V lost 1 base and J 5 bases, leaving 11 bases between the germline ends. The CDR3 region is CSARGSDSETQYF. CDR3 sequence (DNA): TGCAGTGCTAGAGGCTCGGACAGCGAGACCCAGTACTTC.

About this clonotype: Being one base from a much bigger clone, this may be a read error. The chain is built from TRBV27 and TRBJ1-1; possible D gene TRBD1, 6 bases. Germline V CDR1 and CDR2: MNHEY, SMNVEV (reference sequence). The CDR3 totals 14 residues. In DNA form, the CDR3 reads TGTACCAGCAGTCTAGGACAGTCGAACACTGAAGCTTTCTTT. Translated: CTSSLGQSNTEAFF.

This clonotype came up many times. The V call is TRBV3-1, the J call TRBJ2-3; a weak D match, TRBD2 (7 bases). Germline loops: CDR1 LGHDT, CDR2 YNNKEL (reference sequence). This CDR3 region has 15 residues. The ends were cut back, 4 bases at V and 6 bases at J, with 17 bases in the middle. CDR3 residues: CASSPRRGGRDTQYF. CDR3 nucleotide sequence: TGTGCCAGCAGCCCCCGTCGCGGGGGCCGGGATACGCAGTATTTT.

This rearrangement joins TRBV27 to TRBJ1-1, with D maybe TRBD1 (6 bases). This CDR3 region has 13 residues. V lost 2 bases to trimming and J lost 7 bases, with 11 bases between them. Germline V lookup: CDR1 MNHEY, CDR2 SMNVEV (reference sequence). The CDR3 region is CASSLLGDNEAFF. CDR3 bases: TGTGCCAGCAGTTTACTGGGGGACAATGAAGCTTTCTTT.

On this clonotype itself: Without the conserved terminal phenylalanine or tryptophan, this CDR3 likely stems from a read error. In DNA form, the CDR3 reads TGTGCCAGCACCCGCCTCTATGGCTACACCGTC. It translates to CASTRLYGYTV. The rearrangement joins TRBV7-2 to TRBJ1-2; D unresolved. Trimming pared 7 bases from V and 4 bases from J, leaving 7 bases between. This CDR3 has 11 residues. Germline V gene lookup returns CDR1 SGHTA and CDR2 FQGNSA.

The genes are TRBV29-1 and TRBJ1-2; 8 nucleotides agree with TRBD1. Losses at the gene ends were 3 bases for V and 6 bases for J; bases not matched to a gene: 3. Germline V lookup: CDR1 SQVTM, CDR2 ANQGSEA. CDR3 size: 12 residues. The CDR3 region has the DNA TGCAGCGTTGACTTCAGGGGGCATGGCTACACCTTC. Translation: CSVDFRGHGYTF. Full variable domain (missing parts from reference TRBV29-1 and TRBJ1-2): SAVISQKPSRDICQRGTSLTIQCQVDSQVTMMFWYRQQPGQSLTLIATANQGSEATYESGFVIDKFPISRPNLTFSTLTVSNMSPEDSSIYLCSVDFRGHGYTFGSGTRLTVV.

The rearrangement links TRBV19 to TRBJ1-2, with 7 bases that match TRBD1. With 6 bases clipped from V and 7 bases from J, the junction kept 5 bases outside the gene matches. This CDR3 comprises 12 residues. Germline V lookup: CDR1 LNHDA, CDR2 SQIVND (reference sequence). The CDR3 protein is CASSQGEVGYTF. The CDR3 DNA is TGTGCCAGTAGCCAGGGGGAAGTTGGCTACACCTTC.

The gene calls are TRBV2 and TRBJ1-6; D gene unclear. Germline loops: CDR1 SNHLY, CDR2 FYNNEI. The V gene lost 7 bases and the J gene lost 8 bases, with 18 bases spanning the gap. This CDR3 has 15 amino acids. The CDR3 here is CASTKNAGPDSPLHF. The CDR3 bases are TGTGCCAGCACCAAGAACGCCGGACCGGATTCACCCCTCCACTTT.

This clonotype was found many times. DNA for the CDR3: TGTGCCAGCAGCGTCCGGGACAGGGGTTTCGTCAATGAGCAGTTCTTC. Translation gives CASSVRDRGFVNEQFF. The rearrangement joins TRBV5-6 to TRBJ2-1; 10 bases map to TRBD1. Germline CDR1 and CDR2: SGHDT and YYEEEE. V trimming: 4 bases; J trimming: 6 bases; junction bases outside the gene matches: 10. The CDR3 is 16 residues long.

Only a few counts were recorded for this clonotype. The chain has TRBV4-1 and TRBJ2-5; TRBD1 matches 8 bases. This CDR3 contains 15 residues. V shed 7 bases, J shed 3 bases, and the junction held 10 bases outside the gene matches. In germline, CDR1 is MGHRA, CDR2 YSYEKL. The CDR3 region has the DNA TGCGCCAGCAACCTTAGGCCGGGACAGGAAGAGACCCAGTACTTC. The encoded protein is CASNLRPGQEETQYF.

There are many counts of this clonotype. The J gene is TRBJ2-7, the V gene TRBV27; possible D gene TRBD2, 5 bases. Germline lookup yields CDR1 MNHEY and CDR2 SMNVEV (reference sequence). The CDR3 contains 14 residues. V lost 6 bases to trimming and J lost 3 bases, with 15 bases between them. DNA for the CDR3: TGTGCCAGCAGCTTGGCGGGTGCCCTCTACGAGCAGTACTTC. Translated: CASSLAGALYEQYF.

The chain recombines TRBV6-1 with TRBJ1-1, with 9 nucleotides matching TRBD1. Germline V gene lookup returns CDR1 MNHNS and CDR2 SASEGT. CDR3 length: 14 amino acids. V shed 6 bases and J 7 bases; nucleotides not matched to a gene: 9. The CDR3 DNA reads TGTGCCAGCAGCGCCGGGACAGGGCTTGATGAAGCTTTCTTT. Its protein product is CASSAGTGLDEAFF.